A single sample gave rise to the 31 T cell receptor beta chains below, sequenced in a study of early T cells in non-severe SARS-CoV-2 infection. One entry per CDR3 protein results from TCRdb running MiXCR on the 5' RACE reads. In the table there are roughly 29,000 distinct CDR3 sequences, about 3% of which are singletons. Sequencing was carried out using whole blood. The receptors were gathered from an adult who was a healthcare worker with PCR-confirmed SARS-CoV-2 infection or an uninfected control (not recorded which).

This clonotype was seen repeatedly, ten times or more. DNA for the CDR3: TGTGCCAGTAGTATGCCCCAGGGGGGCAATTCACCCCTCCACTTT. Translated: CASSMPQGGNSPLHF. The chain couples TRBV19 to TRBJ1-6; 7 nucleotides align to TRBD1. The CDR3 runs to 15 residues. CDR1 is LNHDA and CDR2 is SQIVND in the germline V gene (reference sequence). After removal of 3 bases from V and 7 bases from J, the junction contained 6 bases not matched to a gene.

The sample holds many counts of this clonotype. The gene calls are TRBV30 and TRBJ2-2; D perhaps matches TRBD1 (6 bases). V lost 6 bases and J 2 bases, leaving 13 bases between the germline ends. Germline V CDR1 and CDR2: GTSNPN, SVGIG (reference sequence). CDR3 length: 14 residues. CDR3 sequence: CACQTGLNTGELFF. DNA for the CDR3: TGTGCCTGTCAGACAGGCCTAAACACCGGGGAGCTGTTTTTT.

This clonotype has a count of ten or more. The rearrangement joins TRBV5-1 to TRBJ1-4, with D unclear. V lost 0 bases, J lost 10 bases, and 16 bases lay in between. CDR3 length equals 15 residues. Per germline, CDR1 SGHRS and CDR2 YFSETQ. The CDR3 loop reads CASSLEGDGVGKLFF. The CDR3 DNA is TGCGCCAGCAGCTTGGAAGGAGACGGAGTCGGAAAACTGTTTTTT.

The table lists this clonotype with many counts. The chain uses TRBV24-1 and TRBJ2-4; D not certain. Trimming left V 3 bases short and J 5 bases short, with 1 base between. Germline CDR1 reads KGHDR; CDR2 reads SFDVKD. The CDR3 spans 11 residues. The CDR3 spells CATSDQNIQYF. The DNA of the CDR3 is TGTGCCACCAGTGATCAAAACATTCAGTACTTC.

This clonotype was observed at least ten times. The chain has TRBV6-6 and TRBJ2-5, with 12 bases aligning to TRBD2. From germline, CDR1 is MNHNY and CDR2 SVGAGI (reference sequence). The CDR3 is made up of 16 amino acids. The junction had 6 bases not matched to a gene; V was cut back by 6 bases and J by 1 base. The CDR3 DNA reads as TGTGCCAGCAGAAGAACTAGCGGGGGGTCCCAAGAGACCCAGTACTTC. Translating it yields CASRRTSGGSQETQYF.

This clonotype was seen many times. The chain uses TRBV6-5 and TRBJ2-2; the D gene is possibly TRBD1 (6 bases). The CDR3 is 15 amino acids. The V end lost 6 bases, the J end lost 4 bases, and 15 bases lay between the germline ends. Germline lookup yields CDR1 MNHEY and CDR2 SVGAGI. The CDR3 spells CASSPDRRSTGELFF. The CDR3 DNA sequence: TGTGCCAGCAGCCCCGACAGGAGAAGCACCGGGGAGCTGTTTTTT.

This clonotype has at least ten counts. This sequence joins TRBV19 and TRBJ1-5, with TRBD1 identical over 7 bases. The CDR3 sequence is 16 residues long. Germline V gene lookup returns CDR1 LNHDA and CDR2 SQIVND (reference sequence). The J segment lost 0 bases and the V segment lost 4 bases, leaving 6 bases of the junction unmatched. CDR3 amino acids: CASSRTGASSNQPQHF. In DNA form, the CDR3 reads TGTGCCAGTAGTAGAACAGGGGCTTCTAGCAATCAGCCCCAGCATTTT.

This clonotype was counted many times. The V and J genes are TRBV20-1 and TRBJ1-2; weak D call: TRBD1 (5 bases). The CDR3 is 14 residues long. Germline CDR1 DFQATT, CDR2 SNEGSKA (reference sequence). This CDR3 reads CRPTQTAYAYGYTF. In DNA, the CDR3 is TGCAGGCCCACCCAGACAGCCTACGCCTATGGCTACACCTTC.

Judged by abundance, this clonotype is medium-sized. This chain uses TRBV10-3 with TRBJ2-1; D tentatively fits TRBD1 or TRBD2 (5 bases each). The CDR3 has 15 residues. The germline gives CDR1 ENHRY, CDR2 SYGVKD. The V gene lost 4 bases and the J gene lost 8 bases, with 18 bases spanning the gap. The CDR3 loop reads CAISGGALGSDEQFF. The CDR3 DNA follows: TGTGCCATCAGTGGAGGGGCTCTAGGGAGCGATGAGCAGTTCTTC.

This clonotype has ten or more counts. The gene calls are TRBV7-8 and TRBJ2-2; a weak D match, TRBD2 (5 bases). This CDR3 spans 14 amino acids. V was shortened by 0 bases and J by 3 bases, with 5 bases between the two germline ends. In germline, CDR1 is SGHVS, CDR2 FQNEAQ. CDR3 bases: TGTGCCAGCAGCTTAGCCGGGGACACCGGGGAGCTGTTTTTT. This encodes CASSLAGDTGELFF.

This clonotype was seen many times. J is TRBJ2-3 and V is TRBV19; possibly TRBD1 for D (6 bases). Germline CDR1 and CDR2: LNHDA and SQIVND (reference sequence). The CDR3 has 14 residues. V was pared by 3 bases and J by 5 bases, with 12 bases between. This CDR3 reads CASSIRPGVDTQYF. CDR3 bases: TGTGCCAGTAGTATTCGGCCAGGGGTAGATACGCAGTATTTT.

This clonotype is judged medium-sized. The chain recombines TRBV20-1 with TRBJ2-5; 10 bases match TRBD2. From germline, CDR1 is DFQATT and CDR2 SNEGSKA (reference sequence). The CDR3 sequence is 13 residues long. V lost 3 bases to trimming and J lost 2 bases; unmatched junction nucleotides: 0. The CDR3 DNA follows: TGCAGTGCTAGTAGCGGGGGGCAAGAGACCCAGTACTTC. This encodes CSASSGGQETQYF.

The V and J genes are TRBV10-3 and TRBJ2-3; D possibly corresponds to TRBD2 (5 bases). The CDR3 contains 14 residues. V lost 2 bases and J 1 base, leaving 7 bases between the germline ends. Per germline, CDR1 ENHRY and CDR2 SYGVKD. The CDR3 DNA sequence: TGTGCCATCAGTGAGGGGAGCGGCACAGATACGCAGTATTTT. It codes for CAISEGSGTDTQYF.

The chain couples TRBV20-1 to TRBJ2-5; tentatively, D is TRBD2 (7 bases). This CDR3 has 14 residues. The V and J ends lost 4 bases and 1 base respectively, with 13 bases between them. The germline V gene encodes CDR1 DFQATT and CDR2 SNEGSKA (reference sequence). CDR3 nucleotide sequence: TGCAGTGCTATACGCGGGGGCGCCCAAGAGACCCAGTACTTC. Its translation is CSAIRGGAQETQYF.

J is TRBJ1-1 and V is TRBV27; no clear D. V lost 2 bases to trimming and J lost 5 bases, with 21 bases between them. CDR1 MNHEY and CDR2 SMNVEV come from the germline V gene (reference sequence). This CDR3 spans 17 amino acids. CDR3 sequence reads: CASSLVPPSVFKTEAFF. The CDR3 nucleotides read TGTGCCAGCAGTTTAGTTCCCCCCTCTGTATTCAAGACTGAAGCTTTCTTT.

Of note for this clonotype: At one end, the junction sequence differs from germline, possibly due to a read error. V is TRBV27 and J is TRBJ2-2; possible D gene TRBD2, 5 bases. Germline values: CDR1 MNHEY, CDR2 SMNVEV (reference sequence). This CDR3 spans 17 amino acids. The CDR3 nucleotides are TGTGCCAGCGGTTTATCGCTGCGGGCCACTAACACCGGGGAGCTGTTTTTT. It yields the protein CASGLSLRATNTGELFF.

This clonotype was observed many times. The chain joins TRBV6-2 or TRBV6-3 to TRBJ1-1; D call uncertain. V shed 0 bases and J shed 4 bases, with 12 bases lying between them. CDR1 and CDR2 from the germline V gene are MNHEY and SVGEGT. This CDR3 spans 15 amino acids. CDR3 bases: TGTGCCAGCAGTTACTCGATACAGTGGGGCACTGAAGCTTTCTTT. Protein sequence: CASSYSIQWGTEAFF.

This clonotype was detected a few times. The chain has TRBV2 and TRBJ2-7; 11 bases align to TRBD1. Germline values: CDR1 SNHLY, CDR2 FYNNEI. Germline trimming cut 3 bases from V and 3 bases from J; bases unmatched to any gene: 4. CDR3 length: 15 residues. The CDR3 bases are TGTGCCAGCAGTGAGGACAGGGGGCGTAGCTACGAGCAGTACGTC. This encodes CASSEDRGRSYEQYV.

This clonotype is labeled medium-sized. The gene calls are TRBV7-8 and TRBJ2-5; D remains unclear. Germline CDR1 SGHVS, CDR2 FQNEAQ. The length of the CDR3 is 13 residues. The V end was cut by 1 base, the J end by 2 bases, with 5 bases between. CDR3 in amino acids: CASSLGGQETQYF. The CDR3 DNA reads as TGTGCCAGCAGCTTAGGGGGTCAAGAGACCCAGTACTTC.

In its sample, this clonotype was seen many times. This chain uses TRBV5-5 with TRBJ1-2; perhaps TRBD1 as D (6 bases). CDR3 length equals 16 residues. Germline CDR1 SGHKS, CDR2 YYEKEE (reference sequence). The V end lost 1 base, the J end lost 4 bases, and 17 bases lay between the germline ends. CDR3 sequence reads: CASSLLEGDKSYGYTF. CDR3 DNA sequence: TGTGCCAGCAGCTTGCTGGAGGGGGATAAGAGCTATGGCTACACCTTC.

This clonotype showed up many times. This chain links TRBV7-8 with TRBJ1-4, with D tentatively TRBD1 (6 bases). Germline assignment: CDR1 SGHVS and CDR2 FQNEAQ. V lost 5 bases to trimming and J lost 8 bases, with 21 bases between them. The CDR3 runs 16 residues. CDR3 DNA: TGTGCCAGCAGCCCCCAGGGGAGGGGAATGAGGGAAAAACTGTTTTTT. It encodes CASSPQGRGMREKLFF.

In its sample, this clonotype was seen many times. The rearrangement uses TRBV12-3 or TRBV12-4 and TRBJ2-2; no clear D. The CDR3 is 15 amino acids. V dropped 3 bases and J dropped 0 bases, with 8 bases sitting between them. CDR3 in amino acids: CASSFVGTNTGELFF. CDR3 sequence (DNA): TGTGCCAGCAGTTTTGTGGGGACGAACACCGGGGAGCTGTTTTTT.

This clonotype has at least ten counts. This chain links TRBV5-1 with TRBJ1-1; TRBD1 matches 7 bases. The trim removed 0 bases at V and 7 bases at J, leaving 6 bases unmatched. The CDR3 totals 14 residues. From germline, CDR1 is SGHRS and CDR2 YFSETQ. The CDR3 loop reads CASSLVQGRNEAFF. The CDR3 coding sequence is TGCGCCAGCAGCTTGGTACAGGGGAGGAATGAAGCTTTCTTT. Based on the CDR3 plus reference TRBV5-1 and TRBJ1-1, the full variable domain is KAGVTQTPRYLIKTRGQQVTLSCSPISGHRSVSWYQQTPGQGLQFLFEYFSETQRNKGNFPGRFSGRQFSNSRSEMNVSTLELGDSALYLCASSLVQGRNEAFFGQGTRLTVV.

In its sample, this clonotype is medium-sized. V and J are TRBV6-4 and TRBJ2-3; D is possibly TRBD2 (5 bases). Trimming took 3 bases from V and 1 from J, leaving 8 bases between them. The CDR3 extends over 14 amino acids. The V gene's germline CDR1 is MRHNA and CDR2 SNTAGT. The CDR3 protein is CASSDNGGTDTQYF. As DNA, the CDR3 is TGTGCCAGCAGTGATAACGGGGGCACAGATACGCAGTATTTT.

This clonotype was seen ten or more times. The genes are TRBV30 and TRBJ1-3, with unresolved D. Per the germline V gene, CDR1 is GTSNPN and CDR2 is SVGIG (reference sequence). The CDR3 has 14 amino acids. V lost 5 bases and J 4 bases, leaving 15 bases between the germline ends. The CDR3 DNA follows: TGTGCCTGGGACCAAATTCGCTTCGGAAACACCATATATTTT. Residues: CAWDQIRFGNTIYF.

The sample holds many counts of this clonotype. The rearrangement uses TRBV2 and TRBJ1-6, with D unresolved. Per germline, CDR1 SNHLY and CDR2 FYNNEI. V was trimmed by 0 bases and J by 3 bases, leaving 6 bases between them. CDR3 length: 15 amino acids. The CDR3 nucleotides read TGTGCCAGCAGTGAAGCGGCGAACTATAATTCACCCCTCCACTTT. Translating gives CASSEAANYNSPLHF.

The sample holds many counts of this clonotype. The gene calls are TRBV2 and TRBJ2-5; TRBD2 matches at 8 bases. Germline CDR1 SNHLY, CDR2 FYNNEI. After removal of 3 bases from V and 3 bases from J, the junction contained 3 bases not matched to a gene. The CDR3 loop spans 14 amino acids. The CDR3 DNA is TGTGCCAGCAGTGACCCGGGGGGGGAAGAGACCCAGTACTTC. This encodes CASSDPGGEETQYF.

In its sample, this clonotype was seen many times. The chain couples TRBV30 to TRBJ1-1, with D unclear. Germline V gives CDR1 GTSNPN, CDR2 SVGIG (reference sequence). The CDR3 covers 10 residues. V lost 5 bases and J 11 bases, leaving 12 bases between the germline ends. Written as DNA, the CDR3 is TGTGCCTGGTCTAGACGGAGGGCTTTCTTT. Its translation: CAWSRRRAFF.

This clonotype is labeled medium-sized. CDR3 loop: CASSVYSSDSYEQYV. The DNA of the CDR3 is TGTGCCAGCAGCGTCTACTCTAGCGACTCCTACGAGCAGTACGTC. This chain uses TRBV5-6 with TRBJ2-7; a weak D match, TRBD2 (6 bases). The V gene lost 4 bases and the J gene lost 0 bases, with 14 bases spanning the gap. CDR3 length: 15 amino acids. Germline lookup yields CDR1 SGHDT and CDR2 YYEEEE.

This clonotype was counted ten times or more. The chain carries TRBV20-1 and TRBJ2-1, with D uncertain. There are 11 residues in the CDR3. Between the trimmed V and J ends, which lost 6 bases and 7 bases, there was a span of 10 bases. From germline, CDR1 is DFQATT and CDR2 SNEGSKA (reference sequence). The CDR3 nucleotides are TGCAGTGCCTATCTAGAAAATGAGCAGTTCTTC. Amino acid sequence: CSAYLENEQFF.

At least ten counts were recorded for this clonotype. This chain links TRBV5-1 with TRBJ1-5; D unresolved. V lost 0 bases to trimming and J lost 4 bases, with 14 bases between them. Germline V gene lookup returns CDR1 SGHRS and CDR2 YFSETQ. This CDR3 is 16 amino acids long. CDR3: CASSLGPDGSNQPQHF. The CDR3 DNA follows: TGCGCCAGCAGCTTGGGTCCCGACGGTAGTAATCAGCCCCAGCATTTT.